This T cell receptor (beta chain) was profiled in a study of cytomegalovirus exposure and HLA in healthy donors. PCR employed 60 Vbeta and 13 Jbeta primers. The method was immunoSEQ multiplex PCR; TCRdb's version includes in-frame clones alone and lacks a portion of them. Of approximately 82,000 clones listed, about 70% were seen once; the top ten hold 6.2%. Findings of the study overall: An observed cluster of highly shared sequence variants was recorded as a likely sequencing artifact. Most TCRs appeared rarely, but some public TCRs recurred in many donors.

Germline CDR1 is MDHEN and CDR2 is SYDVKM. The V and J ends lost 6 bases and 9 bases respectively, with 9 bases between them. There are 11 residues in the CDR3. With respect to this clone: What it binds is unknown.

The sequence came from a woman between 45 and 65 years old in good health and CMV-seropositive. This sequence joins TRBV28 and TRBJ2-1; tentative D call: TRBD2 (5 bases). Material for sequencing was PBMCs. The chain's CDR3 is CASSLGGEQFF. CDR3 nucleotides: TGTGCCAGCAGCCTCGGAGGTGAGCAGTTCTTC.